Following are 27 T cell receptor beta chains from one sample sequenced in a study. A single record per CDR3 protein comes from TCRdb applying MiXCR to the 5' RACE reads. The table records 8,500 to 14,000 distinct CDR3 sequences, roughly half of them present only once. Sequenced: tumor-infiltrating naive CD4+ T cells sorted from the breast tumor. Subset indicated: naive CD4+ T cells, CD4+CD45RA+CD25-. These receptor sequences come from a female donor with breast cancer.

In this sample, this clonotype turned up a few times. The rearrangement links TRBV20-1 to TRBJ1-5; D is unclear. CDR1 and CDR2 from the germline V gene are DFQATT and SNEGSKA (reference sequence). The V gene lost 0 bases and the J gene lost 4 bases, with 7 bases spanning the gap. The CDR3 spans 13 residues. Written as DNA, the CDR3 is TGCAGTGCTAGAGATAGGGAAAATCAGCCCCAGCATTTT. It encodes CSARDRENQPQHF.

The chain uses TRBV6-2 or TRBV6-3 and TRBJ1-1; tentatively, D is TRBD1 (6 bases). The CDR3 is 15 amino acids. Trimming removed 7 bases from V and 1 base from J, with 16 bases in between. Germline V gene sequence: CDR1 MNHEY, CDR2 SVGEGT. For the CDR3, the DNA is TGTGCCAGCACCTACGGGACACCTAAGAACACTGAAGCTTTCTTT. Encoded protein: CASTYGTPKNTEAFF.

By sample share, this clonotype is medium-sized. The chain combines TRBV29-1 with TRBJ2-7; TRBD1 might be the D (5 bases). CDR1 is SQVTM and CDR2 is ANQGSEA in the germline V gene. The CDR3 consists of 11 residues. The ends were cut back, 6 bases at V and 0 bases at J, with 6 bases in the middle. DNA for the CDR3: TGCAGCGTACAGGACTCCTACGAGCAGTACTTC. This codes for CSVQDSYEQYF.

This chain links TRBV12-3 or TRBV12-4 with TRBJ2-5; TRBD2 agrees at 11 bases. V dropped 6 bases and J dropped 4; count of bases not matched to a gene: 10. The CDR3 loop spans 16 amino acids. The CDR3 sequence: CASSSPGTSGLETQYF. Written as DNA, the CDR3 is TGTGCCAGCAGCTCTCCCGGGACTAGCGGCCTAGAGACCCAGTACTTC.

The rearrangement joins TRBV6-5 to TRBJ2-7, with TRBD1 matching over 8 bases. CDR3 length equals 13 residues. Germline V gives CDR1 MNHEY, CDR2 SVGAGI. With V trimmed by 8 bases and J by 1 base, 4 bases remained unmatched. CDR3 coding DNA: TGTGCCAGCGGACAGGGCGTTTCCTACGAGCAGTACTTC. Translated, it gives CASGQGVSYEQYF.

The rearrangement links TRBV20-1 to TRBJ2-3; 12 bases map to TRBD2. Germline CDR1 reads DFQATT; CDR2 reads SNEGSKA (reference sequence). Trimming removed 0 bases from V and 2 bases from J; junction bases left unmatched: 18. The CDR3 loop spans 21 amino acids. In nucleotides, the CDR3 is TGCAGTGCTAGAGATTTTTTAGGTAGACTAGCGGGAGAGGATTACACAGATACGCAGTATTTT. Translating it yields CSARDFLGRLAGEDYTDTQYF.

This clonotype was detected only a few times. The chain has TRBV5-5 and TRBJ2-3; D call uncertain. V lost 4 bases, J lost 5 bases, and 8 bases lay in between. Per germline, CDR1 SGHKS and CDR2 YYEKEE (reference sequence). This CDR3 region has 12 residues. CDR3 loop: CASSLGVDTQYF. The CDR3 region has the DNA TGTGCCAGCAGCCTTGGGGTAGATACGCAGTATTTT.

The V and J genes are TRBV4-1 and TRBJ2-6, with no clear D. The V gene's germline CDR1 is MGHRA and CDR2 YSYEKL. V shed 8 bases and J shed 1 base, with 9 bases lying between them. The CDR3 is 14 residues long. In DNA form, the CDR3 reads TGCGCCAGCTACCCCGGGTCTGGGGCCAACGTCCTGACTTTC. Its translation is CASYPGSGANVLTF.

The chain couples TRBV7-3 to TRBJ2-2, with D possibly TRBD1 on 5 matching bases. Germline V gene sequence: CDR1 SGHTA, CDR2 FQGTGA. V lost 1 base to trimming and J lost 6 bases, with 9 bases between them. CDR3 length: 14 residues. This CDR3 reads CASSLMAGSGELFF. CDR3 in DNA: TGTGCCAGCAGCTTAATGGCAGGGTCCGGGGAGCTGTTTTTT. Using reference TRBV7-3 and TRBJ2-2 for the parts outside the CDR3, the full variable domain is GAGVSQTPSNKVTEKGKYVELRCDPISGHTALYWYRQSLGQGPEFLIYFQGTGAADDSGLPNDRFFAVRPEGSVSTLKIQRTERGDSAVYLCASSLMAGSGELFFGEGSRLTVL.

V usage is TRBV7-2 and J usage is TRBJ2-2; 8 bases agree with TRBD1. CDR1 is SGHTA, CDR2 FQGNSA, per germline. Losses at the gene ends were 5 bases for V and 5 bases for J; bases not matched to a gene: 7. There are 15 residues in the CDR3. The CDR3 coding sequence is TGTGCCAGCAGCATAGGACAGGGAAGGACCGGGGAGCTGTTTTTT. Translated: CASSIGQGRTGELFF.

This chain uses TRBV20-1 with TRBJ1-4; TRBD1 aligns across 11 bases. This CDR3 contains 12 residues. Germline lookup yields CDR1 DFQATT and CDR2 SNEGSKA (reference sequence). The chain's CDR3 is CRADRGLEKLFF. The CDR3 coding sequence is TGCAGAGCGGACAGGGGGCTTGAAAAACTGTTTTTT.

This clonotype was counted only a few times. V gene TRBV10-3 combines with J gene TRBJ2-4; D gene uncertain. V gave up 2 bases and J gave up 9 bases, with 5 bases separating them. Germline-derived CDR1 and CDR2 are ENHRY and SYGVKD. CDR3 length equals 11 residues. Here the CDR3 reads CAISEGSIQYF. The CDR3 DNA reads as TGTGCCATCAGTGAGGGTAGCATTCAGTACTTC.

This clonotype was found a few times. CDR3 bases: TGTGCCAGCAGCGTAGGGTTGGGGGAGTCTCGTTCACCCCTCCACTTT. Its protein product is CASSVGLGESRSPLHF. The V call is TRBV9, the J call TRBJ1-6; a weak D match, TRBD1 (5 bases). Per the germline V gene, CDR1 is SGDLS and CDR2 is YYNGEE. The CDR3 runs 16 residues. Between the trimmed V and J ends, which lost 0 bases and 9 bases, there was a span of 16 bases.

This clonotype was seen a single time. It is likely a read error, because the conserved phenylalanine at the end of the CDR3 is missing. This sequence joins TRBV6-2 or TRBV6-3 and TRBJ1-4, with D possibly TRBD1 on 6 matching bases. Germline lookup yields CDR1 MNHEY and CDR2 SVGEGT. With 6 bases removed from V and 0 bases from J, the gap between germline ends came to 17 bases. This CDR3 is built from 17 residues. DNA for the CDR3: TGTGCCAGCAGCAACCCCTCGGGACAACCAACTAATGAAAAACTGTTTTCT. This sequence encodes CASSNPSGQPTNEKLFS.

The V gene is TRBV18, the J gene TRBJ2-3; 8 bases line up with TRBD2. Trimming took 6 bases from V and 1 from J; bases not matched to a gene: 6. Germline CDR1 is KGHSH and CDR2 is LQKENI. The CDR3 runs 15 residues. As DNA, the CDR3 is TGTGCCAGCTCGCCGTCGACTAGCGGCACAGATACGCAGTATTTT. Translation: CASSPSTSGTDTQYF. Full variable domain (missing parts from reference TRBV18 and TRBJ2-3): NAGVMQNPRHLVRRRGQEARLRCSPMKGHSHVYWYRQLPEEGLKFMVYLQKENIIDESGMPKERFSAEFPKEGPSILRIQQVVRGDSAAYFCASSPSTSGTDTQYFGPGTRLTVL.

V usage is TRBV7-9 and J usage is TRBJ1-2; weak D call: TRBD1 (6 bases). Trimming took off 5 bases at V and 4 bases at J, with 14 bases between the two ends. The CDR3 runs to 14 residues. CDR1 SEHNR and CDR2 FQNEAQ come from the germline V gene (reference sequence). The CDR3 bases are TGTGCCAGCAGCGCGTTACAGGGTCCCTATGGCTACACCTTC. Protein sequence: CASSALQGPYGYTF.

This chain connects TRBV11-3 to TRBJ2-5, with D possibly being TRBD1 (6 bases). Trimming took 3 bases from V and 2 from J, leaving 7 bases between them. The CDR3 extends over 13 amino acids. Germline-derived CDR1 and CDR2 are SGHNT and YENEEA. CDR3 loop: CASSLDRQETQYF. Here the CDR3 DNA reads TGTGCCAGCAGCTTGGACAGACAAGAGACCCAGTACTTC.

The gene calls are TRBV7-9 and TRBJ2-7; D perhaps matches TRBD1 (5 bases). The CDR3 runs 14 residues. V was pared by 5 bases and J by 9 bases, with 20 bases between. Germline lookup yields CDR1 SEHNR and CDR2 FQNEAQ (reference sequence). CDR3 nucleotides: TGTGCCAGCAGCGACGACAGACCATTAGTCGGGCAGTACTTC. It yields the protein CASSDDRPLVGQYF.

The chain carries TRBV6-2 or TRBV6-3 and TRBJ2-7, with 9 bases matching TRBD2. The CDR3 consists of 15 residues. CDR1 is MNHEY, CDR2 SVGEGT, per germline. The V segment lost 6 bases and the J segment 0 bases; nucleotides outside the gene matches: 6. The CDR3 DNA follows: TGTGCCAGCAGGAAACTAGCGGGTGTCTCCTACGAGCAGTACGTC. This codes for CASRKLAGVSYEQYV.

This clonotype appeared a few times. The V gene is TRBV6-2 or TRBV6-3, the J gene TRBJ2-7; 11 bases fit TRBD2. V lost 6 bases and J lost 3; bases outside the gene matches: 4. Germline V CDR1 and CDR2: MNHEY, SVGEGT. The CDR3 is 14 residues long. The CDR3 sequence: CASSGLAGNYEQYF. For the CDR3, the DNA is TGTGCCAGCAGCGGACTAGCGGGTAACTACGAGCAGTACTTC.

The chain combines TRBV6-5 with TRBJ2-6; perhaps TRBD1 as D (6 bases). Germline V gives CDR1 MNHEY, CDR2 SVGAGI. Trimming stripped 6 bases from V and 2 bases from J, with 11 bases between. This CDR3 contains 15 residues. The CDR3 protein is CASRDRNTGANVLTF. The CDR3 DNA reads TGTGCCAGCAGGGACAGAAATACTGGGGCCAACGTCCTGACTTTC.

The chain is built from TRBV7-6 and TRBJ2-3, with TRBD2 matching 8 bases. V gave up 1 base and J gave up 9 bases; unmatched junction bases: 12. The germline gives CDR1 SGHVS, CDR2 FNYEAQ. There are 16 residues in the CDR3. CDR3 DNA: TGTGCCAGCAGCTTAGGCTCGTCGCCCACGGGGGGGACGCAGTATTTT. This encodes CASSLGSSPTGGTQYF. The whole variable domain, remainder taken from reference TRBV7-6 and TRBJ2-3, is GAGVSQSPRYKVTKRGQDVALRCDPISGHVSLYWYRQALGQGPEFLTYFNYEAQQDKSGLPNDRFSAERPEGSISTLTIQRTEQRDSAMYRCASSLGSSPTGGTQYFGPGTRLTVL.

The chain has TRBV24-1 and TRBJ2-3; D not certain. Looked up from germline, CDR1 is KGHDR and CDR2 is SFDVKD. The CDR3 is made up of 14 amino acids. V shed 4 bases and J shed 2 bases, with 9 bases lying between them. CDR3 sequence: CATSDSGFTDTQYF. In nucleotides, the CDR3 is TGTGCCACCAGTGACTCCGGGTTCACAGATACGCAGTATTTT.

The sample holds a few counts of this clonotype. The rearrangement links TRBV4-3 to TRBJ2-5, with D perhaps matching TRBD2 (5 bases). Germline CDR1 is LGHNA and CDR2 is YSLEER. V was trimmed by 4 bases and J by 5 bases, leaving 17 bases between them. The CDR3 has 15 residues. In DNA, the CDR3 is TGCGCCAGCAGCCCCCGGGCGAGCGGTAGCGAGACCCAGTACTTC. Amino acid sequence: CASSPRASGSETQYF.

A single count supports this clonotype. The gene calls are TRBV6-5 and TRBJ2-3; 7 bases map to TRBD1. CDR3 length: 15 amino acids. Trimming took 4 bases from V and 0 from J; bases not matched to a gene: 4. CDR1 and CDR2 (germline): MNHEY, SVGAGI. The CDR3 nucleotides read TGTGCCAGCAGTTCCGGGACAGCGAGCACAGATACGCAGTATTTT. This translates into CASSSGTASTDTQYF.

The chain has TRBV4-3 and TRBJ1-4; D unresolved. CDR3 length: 14 amino acids. V dropped 1 base and J dropped 7 bases, with 10 bases sitting between them. Germline assignment: CDR1 LGHNA and CDR2 YSLEER. This CDR3 is CASSQVKAAEKLFF. The CDR3 nucleotides read TGCGCCAGCAGCCAAGTCAAAGCGGCTGAAAAACTGTTTTTT.

Notes on this clonotype: Because the CDR3 is missing its conserved closing phenylalanine or tryptophan, this is likely a read error. This chain links TRBV12-3 or TRBV12-4 with TRBJ2-6; D call uncertain. Deletions cut 6 bases from V and 8 bases from J, with 8 bases between. The CDR3 loop spans 12 amino acids. Here the CDR3 reads CASSRATNVLTL. Written as DNA, the CDR3 is TGTGCCAGCAGCCGAGCGACCAACGTCCTGACTCTC.